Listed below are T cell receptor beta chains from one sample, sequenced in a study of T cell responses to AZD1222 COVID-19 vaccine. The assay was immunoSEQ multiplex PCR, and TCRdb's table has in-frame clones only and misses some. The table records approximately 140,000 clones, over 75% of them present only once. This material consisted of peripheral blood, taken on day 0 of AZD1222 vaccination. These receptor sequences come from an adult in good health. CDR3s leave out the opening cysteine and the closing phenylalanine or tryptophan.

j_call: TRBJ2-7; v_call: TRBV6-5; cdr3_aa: ASSSTRTGVHEQY
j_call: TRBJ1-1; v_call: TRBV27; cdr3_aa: AAVGPWDEAF
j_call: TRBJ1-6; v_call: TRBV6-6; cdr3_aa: ASLRQGDSPLH
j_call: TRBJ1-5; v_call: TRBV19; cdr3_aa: ASTDRGASGQPQH
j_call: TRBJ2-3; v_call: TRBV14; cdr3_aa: ASSQETDEGDTQY
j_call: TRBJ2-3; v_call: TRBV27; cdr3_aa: ASSSTSAFTDTQY
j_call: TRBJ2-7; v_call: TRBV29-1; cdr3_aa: SVEFTSGTEQY
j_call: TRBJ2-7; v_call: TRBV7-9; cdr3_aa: ASSLGWGPDEQY
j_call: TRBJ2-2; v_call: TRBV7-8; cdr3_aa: ASSPSGIVTGELF
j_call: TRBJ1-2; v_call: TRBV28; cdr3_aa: ASSAGALVGYT
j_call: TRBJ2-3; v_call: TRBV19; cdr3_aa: ASNEGLRSDTQY
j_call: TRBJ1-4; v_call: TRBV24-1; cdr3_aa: ATSDTATANNEKLF
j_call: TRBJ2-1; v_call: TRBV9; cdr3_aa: ASSPVTGINNEQF
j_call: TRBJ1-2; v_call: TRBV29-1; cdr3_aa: SVVGGDPKGYT
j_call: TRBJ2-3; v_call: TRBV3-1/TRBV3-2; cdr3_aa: ASSQEGGQSTDTQY
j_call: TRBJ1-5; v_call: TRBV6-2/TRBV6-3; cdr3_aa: ASSPGVMQPQH
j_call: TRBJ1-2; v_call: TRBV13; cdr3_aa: ASSLRGGYGYT
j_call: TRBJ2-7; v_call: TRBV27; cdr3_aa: ASSLTGSYEQY
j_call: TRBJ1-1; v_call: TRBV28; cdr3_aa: ASSPFRDRHTEAF
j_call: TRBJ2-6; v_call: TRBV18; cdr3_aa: ASSSAGPFSGANVLT
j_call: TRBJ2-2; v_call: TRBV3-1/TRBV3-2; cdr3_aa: ASSPLTGGFANTGELF
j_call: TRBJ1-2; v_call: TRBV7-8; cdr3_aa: ASSLGGVPWGYT
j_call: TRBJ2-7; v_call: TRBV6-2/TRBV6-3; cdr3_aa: ASSYDGGLSYEQY
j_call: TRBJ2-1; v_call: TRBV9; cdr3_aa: ASSRAGRDNEQF
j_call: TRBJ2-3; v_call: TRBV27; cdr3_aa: ASSLSQGPATDTQY
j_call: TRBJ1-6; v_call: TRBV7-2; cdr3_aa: ASSPRGGEDNSPLH
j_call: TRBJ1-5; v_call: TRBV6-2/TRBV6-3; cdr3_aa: ASSYRENQPQH
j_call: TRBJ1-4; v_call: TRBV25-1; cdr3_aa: ASISGARDEKLF
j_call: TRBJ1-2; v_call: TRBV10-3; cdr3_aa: AISVGTGTPYGYT
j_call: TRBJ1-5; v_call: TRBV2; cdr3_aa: ASSTGGGNQPQH
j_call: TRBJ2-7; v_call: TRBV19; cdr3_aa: ASSIGGTEANEQY
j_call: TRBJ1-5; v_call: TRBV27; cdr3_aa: ASSGVNQPQH
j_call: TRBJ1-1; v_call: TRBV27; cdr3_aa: ASRDDTGGLSPEAF
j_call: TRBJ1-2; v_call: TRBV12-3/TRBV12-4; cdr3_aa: ASTYGTGRGYT
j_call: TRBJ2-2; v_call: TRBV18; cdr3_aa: ASSPPSQGAGELF
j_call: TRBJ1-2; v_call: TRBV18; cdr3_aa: ASSQQPGGQENYGYT
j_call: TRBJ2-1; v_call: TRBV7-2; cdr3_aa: ASSLSWGNEQF
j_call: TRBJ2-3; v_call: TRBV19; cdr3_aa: ASSPLAPGTDTQY
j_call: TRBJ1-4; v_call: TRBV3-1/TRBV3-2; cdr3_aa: ASSLAFGGFATNEKLF
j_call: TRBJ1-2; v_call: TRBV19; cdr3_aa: ASSILGAGYT
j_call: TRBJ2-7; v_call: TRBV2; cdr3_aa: ASSEALQLSEQY
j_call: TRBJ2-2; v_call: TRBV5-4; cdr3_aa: ASSAPTGVTGELF
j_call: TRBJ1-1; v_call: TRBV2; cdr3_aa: ASSLQGNTEAF
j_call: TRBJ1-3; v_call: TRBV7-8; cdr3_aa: ASSLRDRGNTIY
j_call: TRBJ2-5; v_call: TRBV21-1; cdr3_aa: ASTQSTSGVIDETQY
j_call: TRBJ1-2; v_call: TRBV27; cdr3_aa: ASSLSGYGYT
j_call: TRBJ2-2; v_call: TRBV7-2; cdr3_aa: ASSLINTGELF
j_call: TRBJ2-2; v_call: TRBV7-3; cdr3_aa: ASSLGLAGGTGELF